The next 16 T cell receptor beta chains were all read from a single sample in a study of CD8+CD57+ T cells in acquired aplastic anemia. Profiling that covered TCR beta VDJ and CDR3 relied on genomic DNA as its template. TCRdb redid the calling of the reads with MiXCR, one entry per CDR3 protein. Among over 100,000 distinct CDR3 sequences, 41% were seen once, and the ten largest hold over 6.5%. The sample comprised sorted CD4+, CD8+, or CD8+CD57+ T cells (not recorded which) from PBMCs. Every receptor here comes from a human donor in good health, serving as a control.

Details on this clonotype: Given the absence of the conserved phenylalanine or tryptophan at the CDR3 end, a read error is likely. The chain employs TRBV11-1 and TRBJ2-2; D might be TRBD1 or TRBD2, each matching 5 bases. Germline V gene data show CDR1 as SGHAT and CDR2 as FQDESV (reference sequence). The CDR3 runs 16 residues. CDR3 bases: TGTGTCAGCAGCTTCGGGACGTTCGCGAACACCGGGGAGCTGTTTTCT. Protein: CVSSFGTFANTGELFS.

V and J are TRBV29-1 and TRBJ1-1; TRBD1 is a possible D gene (6 bases). V gave up 2 bases and J gave up 6 bases, with 13 bases separating them. Germline lookup yields CDR1 SQVTM and CDR2 ANQGSEA. The CDR3 has 13 residues. CDR3 in amino acids: CSVEFQGLPEAFF. The DNA for the CDR3 is TGCAGCGTTGAATTTCAGGGGTTGCCTGAAGCTTTCTTT.

This clonotype was detected ten times or more. The chain employs TRBV30 and TRBJ1-5; D is unresolved. Germline V gene lookup returns CDR1 GTSNPN and CDR2 SVGIG (reference sequence). CDR3 length: 13 residues. Trimming pared 2 bases from V and 9 bases from J, leaving 14 bases between. CDR3 DNA sequence: TGTGCCTGGAGTCCCAGCCTCGGACGGCCCCAGCATTTT. Amino acid sequence: CAWSPSLGRPQHF.

This clonotype was detected ten times or more. This chain uses TRBV24-1 with TRBJ1-4, with 7 bases fitting TRBD1. The germline V gene has CDR1 KGHDR and CDR2 SFDVKD. The CDR3 sequence is 15 residues long. Unmatched junction bases numbered 8, after V lost 4 bases and J lost 7 bases. The CDR3 loop reads CATSDPTGTSEKLFF. DNA of the CDR3: TGTGCCACCAGTGACCCGACAGGGACATCTGAAAAACTGTTTTTT.

This clonotype came up many times. The chain carries TRBV9 and TRBJ1-1; 7 bases align to TRBD1. This CDR3 is 14 amino acids long. J lost 5 bases, V lost 3 bases, and 7 bases had no gene match. Looked up from germline, CDR1 is SGDLS and CDR2 is YYNGEE. The CDR3 loop is CASSGVTGMTEAFF. The CDR3 nucleotides are TGTGCCAGCAGCGGAGTGACAGGGATGACTGAAGCTTTCTTT.

About this clonotype itself: Germline is not matched at one junction end, which may reflect a read error. The V and J genes are TRBV5-4 and TRBJ2-1; D possibly corresponds to TRBD2 (6 bases). In germline, CDR1 is SGHNT, CDR2 YYREEE (reference sequence). The CDR3 runs to 15 residues. This CDR3 reads CASSSAGSLGGELFF. The CDR3 DNA follows: TGTGCCAGCAGCTCGGCCGGGAGTCTTGGCGGGGAGCTGTTCTTC.

The chain carries TRBV24-1 and TRBJ2-2; D is undetermined. Trimming pared 4 bases from V and 2 bases from J, leaving 4 bases between. The V gene's germline CDR1 is KGHDR and CDR2 SFDVKD. There are 13 residues in the CDR3. CDR3 nucleotide sequence: TGTGCCACCAGTGAGTTTAACACCGGGGAGCTGTTTTTT. It encodes CATSEFNTGELFF.

A few counts support this clonotype. The chain employs TRBV6-5 and TRBJ2-5; the D gene is possibly TRBD2 (6 bases). Trimming removed 8 bases from V and 1 base from J, with 17 bases in between. Germline CDR1 is MNHEY and CDR2 is SVGAGI. This CDR3 is 15 amino acids long. The CDR3 loop is CASPFISGSQETQYF. The CDR3 coding sequence is TGTGCCAGCCCCTTCATTTCCGGGAGCCAAGAGACCCAGTACTTC.

The chain combines TRBV15 with TRBJ1-6, with 10 bases fitting TRBD1. The germline V gene encodes CDR1 LNHNV and CDR2 YYDKDF (reference sequence). The CDR3 consists of 16 residues. The V and J ends lost 1 base and 10 bases, in that order; junction bases with no gene match: 7. CDR3 residues: CATSRGGDRGSSPLHF. In nucleotides, the CDR3 is TGTGCCACCAGCAGAGGGGGGGACAGGGGATCCTCACCCCTCCACTTT.

This clonotype was seen ten or more times. The CDR3 nucleotides read TGTGCCACAAGAGAGGGGCAGCGAATCTATGGCTACACCTTC. Translation gives CATREGQRIYGYTF. V and J are TRBV19 and TRBJ1-2; TRBD1 might be the D (5 bases). The germline V and J ends were trimmed by 10 bases and 4 bases, with 19 bases remaining between them. The germline V gene has CDR1 LNHDA and CDR2 SQIVND (reference sequence). This CDR3 has 14 residues.

This clonotype has just a few counts. The genes are TRBV27 and TRBJ2-1, with D perhaps TRBD1 (6 bases). V lost 1 base and J 5 bases, leaving 9 bases between the germline ends. The CDR3 consists of 14 residues. Germline V gives CDR1 MNHEY, CDR2 SMNVEV (reference sequence). CDR3 sequence: CASSLWGLHNEQFF. CDR3 nucleotide sequence: TGTGCCAGCAGTTTATGGGGGCTACACAATGAGCAGTTCTTC.

In the case of this clonotype: At one end the junction does not follow the germline gene, possibly because of a read error. This sequence joins TRBV9 and TRBJ1-1; 8 bases agree with TRBD1. CDR1 and CDR2 (germline): SGDLS, YYNGEE. The CDR3 sequence is 18 residues long. The CDR3 DNA reads TGTGCCAGCAGCCCAACCGGACAGGGTGGATATGAGAACACTGGAGCTTTCTTT. This encodes CASSPTGQGGYENTGAFF.

J is TRBJ2-1 and V is TRBV10-3, with 10 bases matching TRBD2. The V gene's germline CDR1 is ENHRY and CDR2 SYGVKD. The CDR3 consists of 15 residues. After removal of 4 bases from V and 7 bases from J, the junction contained 7 bases not matched to a gene. The CDR3 here is CAISGERGGHNEQFF. The DNA for the CDR3 is TGTGCCATCAGTGGGGAGCGGGGGGGCCATAATGAGCAGTTCTTC.

This clonotype was observed at least ten times. At one end the junction does not follow the germline gene, possibly because of a read error. This chain joins TRBV5-1 and TRBJ1-6; D call uncertain. This CDR3 is built from 14 residues. From germline, CDR1 is SGHRS and CDR2 YFSETQ. CDR3 coding DNA: TGCGCCAGCACCTTGGGGATCTATAATTCACCCCTCCACTTT. This sequence encodes CASTLGIYNSPLHF.

Worth noting for this clonotype: The junction departs from the called germline gene at one end, perhaps through a read error. The chain is built from TRBV5-1 and TRBJ2-4; D might be TRBD2 (6 bases). Germline V gives CDR1 SGHRS, CDR2 YFSETQ. This CDR3 has 15 residues. The CDR3 loop reads CASSPGLLAKDIQYF. The CDR3 nucleotides are TGCGCCAGCAGCCCCGGACTACTAGCCAAAGACATTCAGTACTTC.

The table lists this clonotype with a few counts. The rearrangement joins TRBV20-1 to TRBJ2-2; D remains ambiguous. V was trimmed by 3 bases and J by 0 bases, leaving 11 bases between them. Germline CDR1 DFQATT, CDR2 SNEGSKA (reference sequence). The CDR3 contains 15 residues. This CDR3 reads CSASPGPTNTGELFF. Here the CDR3 DNA reads TGCAGTGCTAGTCCCGGGCCGACGAACACCGGGGAGCTGTTTTTT.